The 8 T cell receptor beta chains reported below all come from one sample, sequenced in a study of graft-versus-host responses after intestinal transplantation. These receptors lack a known antigen. Some clones are missing from TCRdb's copy, which holds only in-frame ones; the method was immunoSEQ multiplex PCR. This sample carries fewer than 120,000 clones, 85% to 95% of them seen once, and the ten largest clones take roughly 0.5%. The sequencing here drew on unstimulated CD8+ T cells sorted from spleen or lymph node cells, taken before intestinal transplant. The source is a human donor who received an intestinal transplant.

As to this clone: This sample includes further DNA sequences coding for the same CDR3. This chain links TRBV9 with TRBJ2-1; tentatively, D is TRBD2 (6 bases). Germline values: CDR1 SGDLS, CDR2 YYNGEE. The CDR3 loop spans 13 amino acids. V was cut by 0 bases and J by 6 bases, with 7 bases left in between. Here the CDR3 reads CASSVGDSNEQFF. CDR3 DNA sequence: TGTGCCAGCAGCGTAGGGGACTCCAATGAGCAGTTCTTC. Looking up the rest from reference TRBV9 and TRBJ2-1 gives the full variable domain: DSGVTQTPKHLITATGQRVTLRCSPRSGDLSVYWYQQSLDQGLQFLIQYYNGEERAKGNILERFSAQQFPDLHSELNLSSLELGDSALYFCASSVGDSNEQFFGPGTRLTVL.

The chain carries TRBV28 and TRBJ2-4; D is ambiguous. Germline loops: CDR1 MDHEN, CDR2 SYDVKM. Trimming removed 10 bases at V and 5 bases at J, with 12 bases between. This CDR3 has 12 residues. This chain's CDR3 is CATPGRENIQYF. Here the CDR3 DNA reads TGTGCCACACCGGGCCGAGAAAACATTCAGTACTTC.

This chain joins TRBV7-3 and TRBJ2-3; 9 bases agree with TRBD1. Unmatched junction bases numbered 5, after V lost 5 bases and J lost 2 bases. The germline CDR1 and CDR2 sequences are SGHTA and FQGTGA. CDR3 size: 15 residues. CDR3: CASSTGTGNTDTQYF. DNA of the CDR3: TGTGCCAGCAGCACGGGGACAGGGAACACAGATACGCAGTATTTT.

V is TRBV29-1 and J is TRBJ2-7; TRBD1 or TRBD2 may be the D gene (5 bases each). The CDR3 has 13 residues. Trimming cost V 4 bases and J 3 bases, with 13 bases left between them. CDR1 is SQVTM and CDR2 is ANQGSEA in the germline V gene. CDR3 coding DNA: TGCAGCGTTGTTGGGGGTTCCGACTACGAGCAGTACTTC. Amino acids: CSVVGGSDYEQYF.

CDR3 nucleotides: TGCGCCAGCTGCGGACAGTACGGGCCCTGTACTGAAGCTTTCTTT. Its translation: CASCGQYGPCTEAFF. This chain connects TRBV5-1 to TRBJ1-1, with D possibly TRBD1 on 6 matching bases. V was cut by 7 bases and J by 5 bases, with 21 bases left in between. From germline, CDR1 is SGHRS and CDR2 YFSETQ. The length of the CDR3 is 15 residues.

The chain couples TRBV27 to TRBJ2-7; the match to TRBD2 covers 9 bases. V shed 3 bases and J 1 base; nucleotides not matched to a gene: 4. The CDR3 contains 15 residues. CDR1 is MNHEY, CDR2 SMNVEV, per germline (reference sequence). CDR3 sequence reads: CASSFGGGGSYEQYF. DNA for the CDR3: TGTGCCAGCAGTTTTGGCGGGGGGGGGTCCTACGAGCAGTACTTC.

This chain uses TRBV5-1 with TRBJ1-2; TRBD1 might be the D (5 bases). From germline, CDR1 is SGHRS and CDR2 YFSETQ. The V end was cut by 0 bases, the J end by 5 bases, with 8 bases between. The CDR3 contains 13 residues. The CDR3 DNA sequence: TGCGCCAGCAGCTTGGGGGGCCCGTATGGCTACACCTTC. This gives the protein CASSLGGPYGYTF.

The chain joins TRBV27 to TRBJ1-1; D not certain. Trimming stripped 3 bases from V and 2 bases from J, with 7 bases between. The CDR3 contains 13 residues. The germline V gene has CDR1 MNHEY and CDR2 SMNVEV (reference sequence). Here the CDR3 DNA reads TGTGCCAGCAGTTTCTCTCATAACACTGAAGCTTTCTTT. Protein product: CASSFSHNTEAFF.